This is a list of T cell receptor beta chains from one sample in a study of technical replicates of blood from several donors. Only in-frame clones appear in the TCRdb table, and some are missing; sequencing was by immunoSEQ multiplex PCR. The table records some 77,000 clones, 95% to 98% of them present only once. The sequencing input was T cells isolated from PBMCs. These receptors came from a human donor in good health. The CDR3 runs from the conserved cysteine through the conserved F or W. The order of the fields is J gene, clone size, V gene, CDR3 length, D gene, CDR3 protein, CDR3 DNA. D genes are given only for firm matches. For some rows the clone size is stated as once, few or many, or as a class when expanded; others skip it.

TRBJ2-7,-,TRBV9,13,-,CASSPRGGYEQYF,TGTGCCAGCAGCCCTCGAGGGGGATACGAGCAGTACTTC
TRBJ2-7,-,TRBV6-4,14,TRBD1,CASSETGFEYEQYF,TGTGCCAGCAGTGAGACAGGGTTCGAATACGAGCAGTACTTC
TRBJ2-3,-,TRBV7-3,18,TRBD2,CASSLTLALSGRADTQYF,TGTGCCAGCAGCTTAACGTTAGCGCTTAGCGGGAGAGCAGATACGCAGTATTTT
TRBJ2-5,-,TRBV11-3,16,-,CASSLGSAGPQETQYF,TGTGCCAGCAGCTTAGGTTCTGCGGGTCCCCAAGAGACCCAGTACTTC
TRBJ1-2,-,TRBV29-1,13,TRBD1,CSGYRGYQDGYTF,TGCAGCGGGTACAGGGGTTATCAAGATGGCTACACCTTC
TRBJ1-4,once,TRBV20-1,11,-,CSASIDRSVFF,TGCAGTGCTAGTATTGATCGGTCGGTGTTTTTT
TRBJ1-3,-,TRBV4-3,15,-,CASSQDATSGNTIYF,TGCGCCAGCAGCCAAGATGCTACCTCTGGAAACACCATATATTTT
TRBJ2-7,-,TRBV6-6,16,-,CASSYLPDRQRNEQYF,TGTGCCAGCAGTTACCTACCGGACAGACAAAGGAACGAGCAGTACTTC
TRBJ1-1,-,TRBV19,14,TRBD1,CASSMQGVGTEAFF,TGTGCCAGTAGTATGCAGGGGGTGGGTACTGAAGCTTTCTTT
TRBJ1-5,-,TRBV5-8,17,TRBD1,CASSLYLAGGSNQPQHF,TGTGCCAGCAGCTTGTATTTGGCAGGGGGGAGCAATCAGCCCCAGCATTTT
TRBJ2-1,-,TRBV28,15,TRBD2,CASSLPSGSRNEQFF,TGTGCCAGCAGTTTACCTAGCGGGAGTCGCAATGAGCAGTTCTTC
TRBJ1-3,-,TRBV11-2,14,-,CASSLGRDGNTIYF,TGTGCCAGCAGCTTAGGGAGAGATGGAAACACCATATATTTT
TRBJ1-1,-,TRBV15,16,TRBD1,CATSSPPQGAGTEAFF,TGTGCCACCAGCAGCCCACCACAGGGGGCAGGCACTGAAGCTTTCTTT
TRBJ2-7,-,TRBV13,15,TRBD2,CASSLGLGTSGEQYF,TGTGCCAGCAGCTTAGGCCTAGGGACTAGCGGAGAGCAGTACTTC
TRBJ2-7,-,TRBV7-8,13,TRBD2,CASSPGRAYEQYF,TGTGCCAGCAGCCCAGGGAGGGCCTACGAGCAGTACTTC
TRBJ2-1,-,TRBV7-8,17,TRBD2,CASSLAPASGRDNEQFF,TGTGCCAGCAGCTTAGCCCCGGCTAGCGGGAGAGACAATGAGCAGTTCTTC
TRBJ1-1,-,TRBV25-1,12,-,CASSDRDTEAFF,TGTGCCAGCAGTGACAGGGACACTGAAGCTTTCTTT
TRBJ2-7,-,TRBV4-3,15,TRBD2,CASSQGLADSYEQYF,TGCGCCAGCAGCCAAGGGCTAGCGGACTCCTACGAGCAGTACTTC
TRBJ2-2,-,TRBV6-1,14,-,CASSEWTVAGELFF,TGTGCCAGCAGTGAATGGACAGTTGCCGGGGAGCTGTTTTTT
TRBJ2-7,-,TRBV1,13,-,CTSSQRCPREQYF,TGCACCAGCAGCCAACGGTGTCCTCGCGAGCAGTACTTC
TRBJ1-5,-,TRBV30,13,-,CAWSVGGSQPQHF,TGTGCCTGGAGTGTGGGGGGTAGTCAGCCCCAGCATTTT
TRBJ1-1,-,TRBV7-9,13,-,CASSLGTATEAFF,TGTGCCAGCAGCTTAGGGACAGCTACTGAAGCTTTCTTT
TRBJ2-1,-,TRBV2,16,-,CASSAIPGGVYNEQFF,TGTGCCAGCAGTGCGATACCTGGAGGGGTCTACAATGAGCAGTTCTTC
TRBJ2-7,-,TRBV13,14,TRBD1,CASSGQVVSYEQYF,TGTGCCAGCAGCGGACAGGTGGTTTCCTACGAGCAGTACTTC
TRBJ1-4,-,TRBV6-5,13,-,CASSRVPKEKLFF,TGTGCCAGCAGCAGGGTTCCGAAGGAAAAACTGTTTTTT
TRBJ2-1,-,TRBV7-2,15,-,CASSLGMGLSNEQFF,TGTGCCAGCAGTTTAGGGATGGGGCTTTCCAATGAGCAGTTCTTC
TRBJ1-5,-,TRBV10-3,12,-,CAIRSGNQPQHF,TGTGCCATCAGGTCAGGAAATCAGCCCCAGCATTTT
TRBJ1-2,-,TRBV18,13,-,CASSPGGTYGYTF,TGTGCCAGCTCACCGGGGGGGACTTATGGCTACACCTTC
TRBJ2-2,-,TRBV5-4,16,TRBD2,CASSPLSGPNTGELFF,TGTGCCAGCAGCCCCCTTAGCGGGCCGAACACCGGGGAGCTGTTTTTT
TRBJ2-7,-,TRBV6-1,12,-,CASSPRNYEQYF,TGTGCCAGCAGTCCCAGGAACTACGAGCAGTACTTC
TRBJ2-3,-,TRBV4-1,17,TRBD2,CASSQDGTSGRIDTQYF,TGCGCCAGCAGCCAAGATGGAACTAGCGGGAGGATAGATACGCAGTATTTT
TRBJ1-1,-,TRBV6-5,15,-,CASSYSVTRNTEAFF,TGTGCCAGCAGTTACTCAGTGACACGAAACACTGAAGCTTTCTTT
TRBJ2-1,once,TRBV6-5,13,-,CASTPPGSNEQFF,TGTGCCAGCACCCCCCCAGGGTCCAATGAGCAGTTCTTC
TRBJ1-4,few,TRBV27,18,-,CASSLSGQMPGMGEKLFF,TGTGCCAGCAGTTTATCTGGCCAAATGCCCGGGATGGGTGAAAAACTGTTTTTT
TRBJ2-7,-,TRBV28,15,TRBD1,CASSSPGTGTHEQYF,TGTGCCAGCAGCTCCCCCGGGACAGGGACCCACGAGCAGTACTTC
TRBJ2-1,-,TRBV6-1,15,TRBD2,CASSSWLAGMDEQFF,TGTGCCAGCAGCTCTTGGCTAGCGGGAATGGATGAGCAGTTCTTC
TRBJ2-7,-,TRBV19,14,-,CASSITWGLYEQYF,TGTGCCAGTAGTATAACTTGGGGGCTCTACGAGCAGTACTTC
TRBJ1-1,-,TRBV5-6,11,-,CASSLHSEAFF,TGTGCCAGCAGCCTCCACAGTGAAGCTTTCTTT
TRBJ1-2,-,TRBV6-5,11,-,CASSYGQGYTF,TGTGCCAGCAGTTACGGGCAGGGCTACACCTTC
TRBJ1-3,-,TRBV6-5,14,TRBD1,CASSRQGAGNTIYF,TGTGCCAGCAGCCGACAGGGGGCTGGAAACACCATATATTTT
TRBJ1-2,-,TRBV4-2,19,-,CASSHPIWGQRMNNYGYTF,TGTGCCAGCAGCCACCCTATATGGGGACAACGAATGAACAACTATGGCTACACCTTC
TRBJ2-5,once,TRBV4-1,14,-,CASSQGPLQETQYF,TGCGCCAGCAGCCAAGGTCCTCTCCAAGAGACCCAGTACTTC
TRBJ2-1,-,TRBV18,14,-,CASSPTGFPDQQFF,TGTGCCAGCTCACCAACGGGGTTCCCGGATCAGCAGTTCTTC